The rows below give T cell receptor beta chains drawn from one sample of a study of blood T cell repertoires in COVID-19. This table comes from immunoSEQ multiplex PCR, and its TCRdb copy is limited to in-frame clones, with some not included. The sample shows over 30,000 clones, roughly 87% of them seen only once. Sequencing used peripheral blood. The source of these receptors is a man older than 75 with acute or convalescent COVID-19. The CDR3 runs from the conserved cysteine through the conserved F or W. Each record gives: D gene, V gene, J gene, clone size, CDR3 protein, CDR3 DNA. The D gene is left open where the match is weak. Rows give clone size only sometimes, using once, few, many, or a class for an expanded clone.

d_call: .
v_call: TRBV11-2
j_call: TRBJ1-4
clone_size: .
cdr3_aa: CASSLRGGTNEKLFF
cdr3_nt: TGTGCCAGCAGCCTCCGGGGGGGTACTAATGAAAAACTGTTTTTT

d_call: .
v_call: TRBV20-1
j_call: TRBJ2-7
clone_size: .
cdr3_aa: CSSPDRGEQYF
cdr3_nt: TGCAGTTCCCCGGATCGAGGCGAGCAGTACTTC

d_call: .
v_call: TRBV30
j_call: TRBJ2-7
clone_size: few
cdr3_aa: CAWDQSPSSYEQYF
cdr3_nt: TGTGCCTGGGACCAAAGTCCGAGCTCCTACGAGCAGTACTTC

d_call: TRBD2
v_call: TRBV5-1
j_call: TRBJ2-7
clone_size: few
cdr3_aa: CASSSGTSGGAPFYEQYF
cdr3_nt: TGCGCCAGCAGCTCCGGGACTAGCGGGGGGGCACCATTCTACGAGCAGTACTTC

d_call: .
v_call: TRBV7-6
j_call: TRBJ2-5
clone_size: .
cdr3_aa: CVSSQNFGVQETQYF
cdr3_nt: TGTGTCAGCAGCCAGAACTTCGGGGTCCAAGAGACCCAGTACTTC

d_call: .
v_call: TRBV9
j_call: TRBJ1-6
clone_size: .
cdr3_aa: CASSVESGPLHF
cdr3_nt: TGTGCCAGCAGCGTAGAGTCAGGACCCCTCCACTTT

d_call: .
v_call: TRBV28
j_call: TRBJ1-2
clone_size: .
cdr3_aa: CASSRQGIWGGYTF
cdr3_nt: TGTGCCAGCAGTCGGCAGGGTATATGGGGTGGCTACACCTTC

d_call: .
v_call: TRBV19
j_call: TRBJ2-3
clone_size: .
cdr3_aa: CASSRASSGLTDTQYF
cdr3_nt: TGTGCCAGTAGTCGGGCGAGTAGCGGACTCACAGATACGCAGTATTTT

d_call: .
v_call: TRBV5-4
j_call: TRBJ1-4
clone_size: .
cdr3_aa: CASSRTVATNEKLFF
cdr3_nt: TGTGCCAGCAGTCGGACAGTCGCAACTAATGAAAAACTGTTTTTT

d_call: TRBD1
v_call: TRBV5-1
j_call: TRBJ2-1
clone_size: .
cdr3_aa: CASSLWPGTGDNEQFF
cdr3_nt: TGCGCCAGCAGCTTGTGGCCTGGGACAGGGGATAATGAGCAGTTCTTC

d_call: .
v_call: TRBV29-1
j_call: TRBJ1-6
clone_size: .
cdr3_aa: CSDQGQGNSPLHF
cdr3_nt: TGCAGCGATCAGGGTCAGGGTAATTCACCCCTCCACTTT

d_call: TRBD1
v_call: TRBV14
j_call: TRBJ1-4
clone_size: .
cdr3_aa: CASSEAGTGAEKLFF
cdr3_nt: TGTGCCAGCAGCGAAGCCGGGACAGGGGCTGAAAAACTGTTTTTT

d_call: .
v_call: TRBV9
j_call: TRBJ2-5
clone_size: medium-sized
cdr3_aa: CASSVGALEETQYF
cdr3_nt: TGTGCCAGCAGCGTAGGCGCCTTAGAAGAGACCCAGTACTTC

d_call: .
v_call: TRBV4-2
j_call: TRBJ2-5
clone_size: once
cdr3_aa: CASSQPGGVETQYF
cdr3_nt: TGTGCCAGCAGCCAGCCTGGCGGGGTGGAGACCCAGTACTTC

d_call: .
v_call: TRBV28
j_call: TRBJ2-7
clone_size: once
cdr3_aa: CASLTGSGGASYEQYF
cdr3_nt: TGTGCCAGCCTCACCGGGTCCGGGGGAGCTTCCTACGAGCAGTACTTC

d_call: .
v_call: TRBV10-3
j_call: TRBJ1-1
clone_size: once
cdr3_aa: CATLDTVNTEAFF
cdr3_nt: TGTGCCACCCTGGACACAGTGAACACTGAAGCTTTCTTT

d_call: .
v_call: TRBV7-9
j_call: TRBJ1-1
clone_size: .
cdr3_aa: CASSLVLVNTEAFF
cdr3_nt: TGTGCCAGCAGCTTAGTTCTAGTGAACACTGAAGCTTTCTTT

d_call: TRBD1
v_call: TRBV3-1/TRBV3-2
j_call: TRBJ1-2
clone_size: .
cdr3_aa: CASSQERDREYGYTF
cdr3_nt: TGTGCCAGCAGCCAAGAGAGGGACAGGGAATATGGCTACACCTTC

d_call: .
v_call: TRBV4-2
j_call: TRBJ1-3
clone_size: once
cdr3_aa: CASSQESRGGNTIYF
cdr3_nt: TGTGCCAGCAGCCAAGAAAGCAGGGGCGGAAACACCATATATTTT

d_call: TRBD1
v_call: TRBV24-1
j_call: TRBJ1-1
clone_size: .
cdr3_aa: CATSPGTGTLNTEAFF
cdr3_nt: TGTGCCACCAGCCCCGGGACAGGGACTCTGAACACTGAAGCTTTCTTT

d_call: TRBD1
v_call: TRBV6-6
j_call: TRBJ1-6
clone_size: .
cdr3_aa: CAVHHSQGASGSPLHF
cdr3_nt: TGTGCCGTCCACCATTCACAGGGGGCGAGTGGTTCACCCCTCCACTTT

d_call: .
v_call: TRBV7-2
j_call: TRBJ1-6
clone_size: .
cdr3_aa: CASSSGGRTSLHF
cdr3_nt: TGTGCCAGCAGCTCCGGAGGACGGACGTCCCTCCACTTT

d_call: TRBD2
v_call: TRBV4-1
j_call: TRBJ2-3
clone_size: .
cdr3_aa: CASSRGSGDTDTQYF
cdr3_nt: TGCGCCAGCAGCCGAGGTAGCGGGGACACAGATACGCAGTATTTT

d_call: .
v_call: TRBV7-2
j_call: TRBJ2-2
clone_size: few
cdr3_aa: CASSPGQGRNTGELFF
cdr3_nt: TGTGCCAGCAGCCCAGGGCAGGGGCGGAACACCGGGGAGCTGTTTTTT

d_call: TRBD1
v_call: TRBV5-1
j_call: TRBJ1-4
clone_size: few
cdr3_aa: CASSLSQGAQKLFF
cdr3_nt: TGCGCCAGCAGCTTGAGTCAGGGGGCGCAAAAACTGTTTTTT

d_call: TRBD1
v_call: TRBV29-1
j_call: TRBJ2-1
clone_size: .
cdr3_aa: CSAGQGGNEQFF
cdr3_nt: TGCAGCGCCGGACAGGGGGGGAATGAGCAGTTCTTC

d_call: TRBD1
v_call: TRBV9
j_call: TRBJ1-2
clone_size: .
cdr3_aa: CASSVTGGDYYGYTF
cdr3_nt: TGTGCCAGCAGCGTCACAGGGGGCGATTACTATGGCTACACCTTC

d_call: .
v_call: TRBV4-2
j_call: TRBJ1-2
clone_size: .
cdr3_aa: CASSPPGRDATTYGYTF
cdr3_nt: TGTGCCAGCAGCCCTCCGGGGAGGGACGCCACTACCTATGGCTACACCTTC

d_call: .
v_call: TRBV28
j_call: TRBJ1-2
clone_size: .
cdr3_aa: CASSLKRVHYGYTF
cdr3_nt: TGTGCCAGCAGTTTAAAGAGGGTTCACTATGGCTACACCTTC

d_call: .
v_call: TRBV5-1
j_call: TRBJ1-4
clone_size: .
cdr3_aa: CASSLGGAQEKLFF
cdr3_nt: TGCGCCAGCAGCTTGGGGGGCGCGCAGGAAAAACTGTTTTTT

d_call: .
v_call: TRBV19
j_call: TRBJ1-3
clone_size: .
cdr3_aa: CASSYLNQRSGNTIYF
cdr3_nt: TGTGCCAGTAGTTACTTGAACCAGCGCTCTGGAAACACCATATATTTT

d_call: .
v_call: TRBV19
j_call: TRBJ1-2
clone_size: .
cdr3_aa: CASSLHTGRAGGYTF
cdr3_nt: TGTGCCAGTAGTTTACACACGGGGAGGGCTGGCGGCTACACCTTC

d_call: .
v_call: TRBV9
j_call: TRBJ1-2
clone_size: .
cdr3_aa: CASSPPGGNYGYTF
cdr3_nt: TGTGCCAGCAGCCCCCCCGGGGGGAACTATGGCTACACCTTC

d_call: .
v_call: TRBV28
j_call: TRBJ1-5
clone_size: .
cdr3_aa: CASSLVGSNQPQHF
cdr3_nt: TGTGCCAGCAGTTTGGTCGGTTCCAATCAGCCCCAGCATTTT